This T cell receptor beta chain is from a study of identical twins. Carrying unique molecular identifiers, the cDNA also gained a universal primer site through template switching. TCRdb re-analysed the 5' RACE reads in MiXCR, keeping a single row per CDR3 protein. The table includes more than 400,000 distinct CDR3 sequences, 13% to 15% detected once. The CDR3 is 14 residues long. Per germline, CDR1 MNHNS and CDR2 SASEGT. V lost 6 bases and J lost 2; bases outside the gene matches: 5. The data were also submitted as part of a second study, on yellow fever vaccine responses in identical twins.

The chain is built from TRBV6-1 and TRBJ2-7; 9 nucleotides match TRBD1. The sample was CD4+ T cells sorted from blood. The sequence was obtained from a woman between 18 and 29 years old in good health. For the CDR3, the DNA is TGTGCCAGCAGCCCTTGGACAGGGGCCTACGAGCAGTACTTC. Amino acid sequence: CASSPWTGAYEQYF.